This T cell receptor (beta chain) originates from a study of cytomegalovirus exposure and HLA in healthy donors (dated by TCRdb to 2017 to 2019). Broadly, across the study: In an earlier analysis of around 540 of the donors, around 290 Gb of sequence data and roughly 100 million unique TCR beta sequences from 150 million to 200 million T cells were reported. Donor age, sex, ethnicity and CMV serostatus were collected together with the repertoire data. A later analysis re-examined previously published TCR beta repertoires from roughly 650 donors and added high-resolution HLA genotyping to investigate patterns of TCR occurrence. Typing coverage differed by locus: A, B, C, DRB1 and DQB1 were typed in roughly 620-630 donors, DQA1 in approximately 520, DPA1 in some 600, and DPB1 in 472. In addition to the first cohort of roughly 670 subjects, a separate validation cohort of 120 different subjects was used. Among the approximately 400 genotyped donors, around 81% belonged to the genetic ancestry cluster associated with self-reported Caucasian donors. About 300 gigabases of sequencing data and about 92 million unique TCR sequences made up an early release that covered under 750 HLA-typed donors. Class I and class II HLA loci were covered by the typing at four-digit resolution. A later genetic analysis used genome-wide SNP genotypes for about 60% of the roughly 670 donors, treating that subset as a discovery cohort. Rather than using new phenotypic data, the later analysis identified candidate immune exposures from TCR beta sequences and from how often those sequences occurred across donors. The study profiled the T cell repertoires of approximately 700 subjects by immunosequencing and related them to cytomegalovirus serostatus. A few DR-DQ haplotypes were treated as single units for association and clustering because of strong linkage in the cohort. The study aimed to test whether signatures of past pathogen exposure could be identified by cataloging public T cell receptors. Every discovery cohort repertoire had been produced on one sequencing platform. Across approximately 400 genotyped donors of the cohort, an average of about 240,000 unique TCR beta nucleotide sequences per donor were sequenced, and 15% to 20% of those sequences were non-productive. High-throughput TCR immunosequencing, statistical association of individual TCRs with disease status, and machine learning were combined to predict cytomegalovirus infection status. An earlier analysis of approximately 500 of the donors applied high-throughput TCR beta sequencing to assess whether each TCR beta V gene segment acted as functional or pseudogenic. The paper's findings and limits, for the study overall: It was suggested by the authors that the approach could potentially be generalized to other disease states and immunological phenotypes. According to a later analysis, TCR association rates differed among HLA loci, with DRB1 alleles showing the most associated TCRs and HLA-C alleles showing the fewest. Some IMGT-functional V segments, including TRBV6-2 and TRBV6-3, could not be told apart with the 87-base-pair reads, so those segments were excluded. The presence/absence analyses assumed that sequencing depth was roughly uniform across donors, and that assumption may not be true. Most TCR sequences were observed very rarely across donors, whereas some public TCRs were present in many individuals. In the study, 164 TCR beta chains were listed as associated with cytomegalovirus. A later analysis found that most CMV-associated TCR beta chains appeared HLA-restricted, with HLA associations seemingly driven largely by CMV exposure. Compared with the approximately 670-donor mean, donors in an Asian-associated ancestry cluster had fewer N-insertions in productive TCRs, according to a later genetic analysis. In vitro tests confirmed that a few of the cytomegalovirus-associated TCR beta chains recognize cytomegalovirus antigens. Linkage disequilibrium might explain the correlated functional status among segregating V segments, but an unknown experimental factor could not be ruled out. Cytomegalovirus status was reported to be diagnosed by the classifier with high specificity and sensitivity in both the original and validation cohorts. In a later analysis, HLA-associated TCR beta chains showed more clonal expansion and lower generation probabilities than non-associated chains that were equally common. The earlier analysis of some 560 of the donors excluded about 16 rarely observed V segments, including chromosome 9 orphons, because counts were too low. Because HLA typing was missing for some donors at each locus, association tests included only the typed subset. The cohort was sequenced for TCR beta chains only, and without alpha or paired-chain data the features that could be detected were limited. A later analysis reported that several top co-occurrence clusters appeared linked to parvovirus B19, influenza, CMV and Epstein-Barr virus. In a later genetic analysis, a missense DCLRE1C variant was associated with V-gene and J-gene trimming of TCR beta chains, and the association was replicated in an independent cohort. Immune exposure information for the cohort was limited to CMV serostatus. Specific HLA alleles were associated with roughly 16,000 TCR beta sequences at a false discovery rate of 0.05 in a later analysis. A cluster of highly shared sequence variants was judged likely to represent a technical artifact of the sequencing pipeline. In an earlier analysis of 500 to 650 of the donors, most TCR beta V segments appeared in productive rearrangements about 87% or about 30% of the time, broadly matching IMGT annotations. Assigning TCR associations to individual alleles was difficult when HLA alleles, especially DR and DQ, strongly co-occurred. A further reported finding was that TCR beta sequences accurately predicted the HLA-A and HLA-B alleles for most subjects in the first cohort.

This clone was seen only once. Its cognate antigen has yet to be identified. It has no much larger one-base neighbor in the sample; base qualities were not kept. Measured from the cysteine to the phenylalanine, the CDR3 is 15 residues long. The entry retains the CDR3 DNA only, 45 bases that are in frame from base 1. Reading the germline V gene gives CDR1 MDHEN and CDR2 SYDVKM. The junction shows trimming of 7 bases on V and 9 bases on J, plus 19 bases between the germline ends. The cohort was made up of under 800 healthy bone marrow donors. All cohort members were sampled while nominally healthy, although unrecorded immune exposures were likely present. The donor tested CMV seropositive, placing the donor among the 290 or so seropositive members of the cohort. A peripheral blood sample was provided by each donor, and peripheral blood mononuclear cells were used for TCR beta sequencing. The Qiagen DNeasy Blood Extraction Kit was used to extract genomic DNA from the blood cell samples.

Library prep was done by the immunoSEQ multiplex PCR assay. For the multiplex PCR, a mixture combining 60 forward primers for TCR Vbeta segments and 13 reverse primers for TCR Jbeta segments was used. A multiplex PCR assay on genomic DNA amplified the CDR3 region of rearranged TCR beta genes. The Illumina HiSeq System was used to sequence the amplified TCR beta libraries as 87-base-pair reads. The original pipeline was this. A later analysis tallied 80 million to 95 million unique TCR beta chains across the 610 or so repertoires, and some 12 million of those chains were shared by two or more donors. A nearest-neighbor algorithm error-corrected the raw reads and collapsed the reads into unique sequences, merging closely related sequences to remove PCR and sequencing errors. V, D and J gene segments were assigned by aligning CDR3 sequences to IMGT reference sequences. For a sequence to be retained, a match of at least six nucleotides was required to both a V gene segment and a J gene segment. A rearrangement was called productive if the CDR3 had no stop codons and remained in frame with V and J, and every other rearrangement was called non-productive. CDR3 was defined by IMGT convention, running from the second conserved V-encoded cysteine to the conserved J-encoded phenylalanine. Sequences without an unambiguous match to a single V gene segment were excluded from the earlier analysis of 450 to 650 of the donors. In an earlier analysis of 450 to 700 of the donors, V segments were called functional above 56.7% productive rearrangements and were called segregating when the between-donor standard deviation exceeded 5%. A statistical classification framework was developed to diagnose cytomegalovirus status using the catalog of TCR beta chain sequences. A later analysis assigned V and J genes by comparing TCR nucleotide sequences with IMGT/GENE-DB human TR gene sequences. A later analysis assigned CDR3 sequences and most-parsimonious VDJ recombination scenarios with the TCRdist pipeline. In a later analysis, each TCR beta chain was defined by its CDR3 amino acid sequence together with its V-gene family, and reads without a unique V-gene family were excluded. In a later analysis, a few hundred highly shared, low-generation-probability nucleotide sequences were removed to address suspected cross-contamination and a sequencing artifact. A later analysis calculated a clonal expansion index for each public chain from normalized within-repertoire ranks of inferred template counts. In a later analysis, generation probabilities were computed using a VDJ recombination model fitted to out-of-frame rearrangements, and the results were checked against IGoR. Hypergeometric tests were used in a later analysis to score TCR-TCR, TCR-HLA and TCR-CMV co-occurrence, with a repertoire-size bias correction applied to the TCR pairs. To estimate false discovery rates, a later analysis permuted the HLA or CMV assignments 20 times. In a later analysis, co-occurring TCRs were grouped using DBSCAN, with TCRdist sequence similarity added in when clustering inside HLA-allele-positive subsets. For co-occurrence clustering, repertoires with fewer than 30,000 or more than 120,000 public chains were excluded, along with five repertoires with anomalous nucleotide sharing. This immuneACCESS table, as held by TCRdb, lists in-frame sequences with V and J called but not all clones. Of the missing ones, under half trace to an unresolved V gene in checked studies; the others have no known cause. Clonal size and the V and J genes are those of that table, whereas D and trimming came from the DNA. The sample contains 150,000 to 200,000 clones, approximately 71% of them found a single time. The ten most abundant clones make up roughly 7.8% of the sample.

This clonotype was obtained from a woman aged 40-49 years in good health and CMV-seropositive. The sample taken for sequencing was PBMCs. The chain is assembled from TRBV28 and TRBJ1-6; a weak D assignment points to TRBD1 (6 bases agree). The CDR3 is CASTPRTGSGSPLHF. The nucleotide sequence is given as TGTGCCAGCACCCCTAGAACAGGGTCTGGTTCACCCCTCCACTTT. The full variable domain, with segments outside the CDR3 supplied by the reference TRBV28 and TRBJ1-6 proteins, appears as DVKVTQSSRYLVKRTGEKVFLECVQDMDHENMFWYRQDPGLGLRLIYFSYDVKMKEKGDIPEGYSVSREKKERFSLILESASTNQTSMYLCASTPRTGSGSPLHFGNGTRLTVT.